The sequence of this T cell receptor (beta chain) was determined in a study of blood T cell repertoires in COVID-19. Study summary: The origin of the acute and convalescent COVID-19 samples was the United States, Italy and Spain. PBMCs, B-cell-depleted T cells, or T cells provided the cDNA or gDNA that made up the material.

Profiling relied on immunoSEQ multiplex PCR, and the TCRdb table lists in-frame clones only, not all of them. The table records about 100,000 clones, more than 70% of them present only once. This clone has just one count. The CDR3 is made up of 14 amino acids. From germline, CDR1 is MDHEN and CDR2 SYDVKM. Trimming removed 8 bases at V and 0 bases at J, with 11 bases between. The sample taken for sequencing was peripheral blood. The origin of this receptor is a man aged 65-85 years with acute or convalescent COVID-19. The genes are TRBV28 and TRBJ1-5; no definite D call. DNA for the CDR3: TGTGCCAGCGGCGGCCAGTCTAGCAATCAGCCCCAGCATTTT. This encodes CASGGQSSNQPQHF.